A single sample gave rise to the 27 T cell receptor beta chains below, sequenced in a study of CD8+ T cells in alopecia areata. After isolation, RNA underwent reverse transcription to generate cDNA as the sequencing template. Repertoires were generated with immunoSEQ multiplex PCR, while TCRdb's copy carries only in-frame clones and drops some. The profile shows about 150,000 clones, around 60% of them singletons. The sample in question was CD4+ T cells sorted from blood, obtained at week 0. These receptor sequences come from a human donor with alopecia areata.

This clone came up a few times. The chain uses TRBV4-3 and TRBJ2-7; weak D call: TRBD1 (6 bases). CDR3 length equals 14 residues. The V gene's germline CDR1 is LGHNA and CDR2 YSLEER. Trimming took off 0 bases at V and 6 bases at J, with 12 bases between the two ends. The CDR3 sequence is CASSQDLQGFEQYF. In nucleotides, the CDR3 is TGCGCCAGCAGCCAAGATTTACAGGGCTTCGAGCAGTACTTC.

The sample holds a few counts of this clone. This CDR3 reads CASSWGGAKAFF. The CDR3 DNA follows: TGTGCCAGCAGCTGGGGCGGGGCAAAGGCTTTCTTT. The chain combines TRBV5-6 with TRBJ1-1; possibly TRBD1 for D (5 bases). From germline, CDR1 is SGHDT and CDR2 YYEEEE. The CDR3 length is 12 residues. The V end lost 3 bases, the J end lost 11 bases, and 14 bases lay between the germline ends.

The chain is built from TRBV7-2 and TRBJ2-2, with D perhaps being TRBD1 or TRBD2 (6 bases each). Trimming removed 7 bases from V and 2 bases from J, with 14 bases in between. Germline V CDR1 and CDR2: SGHTA, FQGNSA. CDR3 size: 15 residues. The CDR3 bases are TGTGCCAGCACTGGAGGGGGGATCAACACCGGGGAGCTGTTTTTT. Translation: CASTGGGINTGELFF.

This clone was recorded a few times. The V and J genes are TRBV27 and TRBJ1-1, with D tentatively TRBD1 (6 bases). The CDR3 has 14 residues. CDR1 and CDR2 (germline): MNHEY, SMNVEV (reference sequence). V lost 3 bases to trimming and J lost 8 bases, with 16 bases between them. The CDR3: CASSFTGARGEAFF. DNA for the CDR3: TGTGCCAGCAGTTTTACGGGGGCCCGGGGGGAAGCTTTCTTT.

The J gene is TRBJ1-1, the V gene TRBV29-1, with TRBD1 matching over 8 bases. V was pared by 6 bases and J by 0 bases, with 9 bases of the junction left unmatched. CDR3 length equals 15 residues. Germline values: CDR1 SQVTM, CDR2 ANQGSEA. The CDR3 loop is CSVLRQGLMNTEAFF. CDR3 nucleotides: TGCAGCGTACTCCGACAGGGGTTGATGAACACTGAAGCTTTCTTT. Looking up the rest from reference TRBV29-1 and TRBJ1-1 gives the full variable domain: SAVISQKPSRDICQRGTSLTIQCQVDSQVTMMFWYRQQPGQSLTLIATANQGSEATYESGFVIDKFPISRPNLTFSTLTVSNMSPEDSSIYLCSVLRQGLMNTEAFFGQGTRLTVV.

The chain combines TRBV18 with TRBJ1-1; D is unclear. This CDR3 is built from 13 residues. Trimming stripped 4 bases from V and 0 bases from J, with 6 bases between. The germline V gene has CDR1 KGHSH and CDR2 LQKENI. CDR3 region: CASSLGMNTEAFF. DNA of the CDR3: TGTGCCAGCTCACTTGGCATGAACACTGAAGCTTTCTTT.

The rearrangement links TRBV7-9 to TRBJ1-1; unclear D gene. Trimming cost V 0 bases and J 2 bases, with 10 bases left between them. Germline CDR1 is SEHNR and CDR2 is FQNEAQ (reference sequence). CDR3 size: 15 residues. DNA for the CDR3: TGTGCCAGCAGCTTAGCGGCCGCGTCCAACACTGAAGCTTTCTTT. Amino acid sequence: CASSLAAASNTEAFF.

This sequence joins TRBV19 and TRBJ2-6; no firm D call. V lost 4 bases, J lost 0 bases, and 4 bases lay in between. The CDR3 runs 14 residues. Germline V lookup: CDR1 LNHDA, CDR2 SQIVND (reference sequence). CDR3 amino acids: CASSRFSGANVLTF. The CDR3 DNA follows: TGTGCCAGTAGTAGATTCTCTGGGGCCAACGTCCTGACTTTC. Based on the CDR3 plus reference TRBV19 and TRBJ2-6, the full variable domain is DGGITQSPKYLFRKEGQNVTLSCEQNLNHDAMYWYRQDPGQGLRLIYYSQIVNDFQKGDIAEGYSVSREKKESFPLTVTSAQKNPTAFYLCASSRFSGANVLTFGAGSRLTVL.

V is TRBV2 and J is TRBJ1-1, with TRBD1 matching over 8 bases. J was trimmed by 4 bases and V by 8 bases; bases with no gene match: 6. The CDR3 has 13 residues. Germline assignment: CDR1 SNHLY and CDR2 FYNNEI. The CDR3 coding sequence is TGTGCCAGCGTGGGCAGGGGGCTCACTGAAGCTTTCTTT. Translation: CASVGRGLTEAFF. Variable domain in full (rest from reference TRBV2 and TRBJ1-1): EPEVTQTPSHQVTQMGQEVILRCVPISNHLYFYWYRQILGQKVEFLVSFYNNEISEKSEIFDDQFSVERPDGSNFTLKIRSTKLEDSAMYFCASVGRGLTEAFFGQGTRLTVV.

The CDR3, as DNA: TGTGCCAGCAGCTTAGCTCGACAGGGGATTAACTATGGCTACACCTTC. This translates into CASSLARQGINYGYTF. J is TRBJ1-2 and V is TRBV11-2; 8 bases map to TRBD1. This CDR3 region has 16 residues. V shed 1 base and J 1 base; nucleotides not matched to a gene: 5. The germline CDR1 and CDR2 sequences are SGHAT and FQNNGV.

The table lists this clone with a few counts. The rearrangement links TRBV7-2 to TRBJ1-2; tentatively, D is TRBD1 (6 bases). The CDR3 totals 14 residues. Trimming removed 0 bases at V and 3 bases at J, with 8 bases between. The germline gives CDR1 SGHTA, CDR2 FQGNSA. The CDR3 nucleotides read TGTGCCAGCAGCTTAGCTCGGACAGACTATGGCTACACCTTC. It specifies CASSLARTDYGYTF.

As to this clone: This sample also contains other DNA sequences that code for the same CDR3. The chain is built from TRBV7-9 and TRBJ1-1; D remains ambiguous. The CDR3 covers 13 residues. V was cut by 5 bases and J by 1 base, with 8 bases left in between. Germline loops: CDR1 SEHNR, CDR2 FQNEAQ (reference sequence). The CDR3: CASSPAGNTEAFF. The CDR3 nucleotides are TGTGCCAGCAGCCCAGCAGGGAACACTGAAGCTTTCTTT.

CDR3 DNA: TGTGCCACCAGCAGAGATCGGTCCTCGAACACCGGGGAGCTGTTTTTT. Amino acid sequence: CATSRDRSSNTGELFF. The genes are TRBV15 and TRBJ2-2; D gene uncertain. V was clipped by 0 bases and J by 0 bases, with 8 bases between them. The germline CDR1 and CDR2 sequences are LNHNV and YYDKDF (reference sequence). The CDR3 consists of 16 residues.

This clone was observed a single time. The chain uses TRBV4-2 and TRBJ2-4; 9 bases fit TRBD2. Per the germline V gene, CDR1 is LGHNA and CDR2 is YNFKEQ. The CDR3 is 19 amino acids. V shed 0 bases and J 4 bases; nucleotides not matched to a gene: 13. This CDR3 reads CASSQDIRGAGGLKNIQYF. For the CDR3, the DNA is TGTGCCAGCAGCCAAGATATCAGGGGAGCGGGGGGCCTAAAAAACATTCAGTACTTC.

The rearrangement links TRBV5-1 to TRBJ1-1; TRBD1 aligns across 8 bases. The CDR3 totals 14 residues. Trimming at V came to 5 bases and at J to 1 base, leaving 4 bases not matched to a gene. Germline assignment: CDR1 SGHRS and CDR2 YFSETQ. The CDR3 loop is CASSFGQGNTEAFF. The CDR3, as DNA: TGCGCCAGCAGTTTCGGACAGGGGAACACTGAAGCTTTCTTT.

In its sample, this clone was seen a few times. The chain carries TRBV10-1 and TRBJ2-2; TRBD1 matches at 7 bases. From germline, CDR1 is WNHNN and CDR2 SYGVQD (reference sequence). This CDR3 has 14 residues. The trim removed 11 bases at V and 4 bases at J, leaving 10 bases unmatched. The DNA for the CDR3 is TGCGCCTCCCGAGAGGGGGCGGGCACCGGGGAGCTGTTTTTT. Translated, it gives CASREGAGTGELFF.

The chain links TRBV29-1 to TRBJ1-2; no definite D call. CDR3 length: 13 amino acids. CDR1 and CDR2 (germline): SQVTM, ANQGSEA. Trimming shortened V by 6 bases and J by 6 bases, and 17 bases separated the two germline ends. The CDR3 DNA reads TGCAGCGTCGGAGCCTTGTGGGGAGATGGCTACACCTTC. Translating gives CSVGALWGDGYTF.

The rearrangement uses TRBV5-1 and TRBJ2-5; perhaps TRBD1 as D (6 bases). V was shortened by 2 bases and J by 4 bases, with 18 bases between the two germline ends. Per the germline V gene, CDR1 is SGHRS and CDR2 is YFSETQ. CDR3 length equals 16 residues. Here the CDR3 DNA reads TGCGCCAGCAGCTTTTCGGCCCCCAGGGGATCAGAGACCCAGTACTTC. It specifies CASSFSAPRGSETQYF.

The gene calls are TRBV29-1 and TRBJ2-6, with 11 bases matching TRBD1. Germline V CDR1 and CDR2: SQVTM, ANQGSEA. This CDR3 contains 16 residues. Losses at the gene ends were 3 bases for V and 4 bases for J; bases not matched to a gene: 5. The CDR3 region has the DNA TGCAGCGTTGAGGACAGGGGGCGGAGAGGGGCCAACGTCCTGACTTTC. Translated, it gives CSVEDRGRRGANVLTF.

This clone showed up just a few times. The rearrangement links TRBV5-1 to TRBJ2-5, with TRBD2 matching over 7 bases. Trimming took 0 bases from V and 4 from J; bases not matched to a gene: 3. In germline, CDR1 is SGHRS, CDR2 YFSETQ. The CDR3 has 14 amino acids. This chain's CDR3 is CASSLAGGGETQYF. DNA for the CDR3: TGCGCCAGCAGCTTGGCGGGGGGTGGAGAGACCCAGTACTTC.

This clone was counted between two and nine times. The CDR3 sequence is CASSGGGGYNEQFF. The DNA for the CDR3 is TGCGCCAGCAGCGGAGGAGGGGGCTACAATGAGCAGTTCTTC. This chain links TRBV5-1 with TRBJ2-1, with D tentatively TRBD1 or TRBD2 (6 bases each). The germline V gene encodes CDR1 SGHRS and CDR2 YFSETQ. This CDR3 spans 14 amino acids. V lost 4 bases and J lost 3, with 11 bases in between.

This chain connects TRBV10-3 to TRBJ1-6, with 9 bases matching TRBD1. V shed 9 bases, J shed 5 bases, and the junction held 5 bases outside the gene matches. Germline V lookup: CDR1 ENHRY, CDR2 SYGVKD. The CDR3 contains 14 residues. CDR3: CAIQGARDNSPLHF. CDR3 DNA: TGTGCCATACAGGGGGCGCGTGATAATTCACCCCTCCACTTT.

This clone has a single count. The J gene is TRBJ2-1, the V gene TRBV2; 13 bases match TRBD2. V gave up 6 bases and J gave up 7 bases; unmatched junction bases: 6. This CDR3 comprises 15 residues. The germline V gene encodes CDR1 SNHLY and CDR2 FYNNEI. The CDR3 bases are TGTGCCAGCAGCGCGGGACTAGCGGGGCTGAATGAGCAGTTCTTC. It encodes CASSAGLAGLNEQFF.

This clone has only a few counts. This chain joins TRBV10-3 and TRBJ2-2, with D unclear. The CDR3 totals 14 residues. V dropped 3 bases and J dropped 5 bases, with 10 bases sitting between them. Germline V gives CDR1 ENHRY, CDR2 SYGVKD. CDR3 bases: TGTGCCATCAGTGATGAGCGTTGGACCGGGGAGCTGTTTTTT. Residues: CAISDERWTGELFF.

This clone has only a few counts. The V and J genes are TRBV7-2 and TRBJ2-7, with D perhaps matching TRBD1 (5 bases). Per the germline V gene, CDR1 is SGHTA and CDR2 is FQGNSA. This CDR3 spans 15 amino acids. V shed 0 bases and J shed 4 bases, with 13 bases lying between them. CDR3: CASSLAVTESYEQYF. The CDR3, as DNA: TGTGCCAGCAGCTTAGCGGTGACAGAATCATACGAGCAGTACTTC. Variable domain in full (rest from reference TRBV7-2 and TRBJ2-7): GAGVSQSPSNKVTEKGKDVELRCDPISGHTALYWYRQSLGQGLEFLIYFQGNSAPDKSGLPSDRFSAERTGGSVSTLTIQRTQQEDSAVYLCASSLAVTESYEQYFGPGTRLTVT.

The V and J genes are TRBV10-2 and TRBJ1-1; no reliable D call. This CDR3 has 11 amino acids. Germline V gives CDR1 WSHSY, CDR2 SAAADI. V lost 3 bases, J lost 2 bases, and 1 base lay in between. In DNA, the CDR3 is TGCGCCAGCAGTGACAACACTGAAGCTTTCTTT. It codes for CASSDNTEAFF.

This chain joins TRBV29-1 and TRBJ2-3; no clear D. V was cut by 4 bases and J by 4 bases, with 9 bases left in between. This CDR3 spans 12 amino acids. The germline CDR1 and CDR2 sequences are SQVTM and ANQGSEA. The chain's CDR3 is CSVGIAADTQYF. The CDR3 DNA follows: TGCAGCGTTGGAATAGCTGCAGATACGCAGTATTTT.